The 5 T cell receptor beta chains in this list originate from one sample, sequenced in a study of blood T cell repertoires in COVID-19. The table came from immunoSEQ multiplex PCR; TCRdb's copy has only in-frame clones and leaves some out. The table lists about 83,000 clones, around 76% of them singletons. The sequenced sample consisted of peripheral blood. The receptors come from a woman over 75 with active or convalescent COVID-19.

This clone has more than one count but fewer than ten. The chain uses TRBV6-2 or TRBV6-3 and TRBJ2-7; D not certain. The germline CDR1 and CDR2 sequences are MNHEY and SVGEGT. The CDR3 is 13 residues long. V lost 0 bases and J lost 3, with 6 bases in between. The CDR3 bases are TGTGCCAGCAGTTACTCCCCAGACTACGAGCAGTACTTC. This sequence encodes CASSYSPDYEQYF.

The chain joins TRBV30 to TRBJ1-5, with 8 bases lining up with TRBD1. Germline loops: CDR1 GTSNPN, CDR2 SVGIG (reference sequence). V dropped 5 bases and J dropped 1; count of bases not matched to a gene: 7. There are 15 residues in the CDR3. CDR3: CAWAAGGASNQPQHF. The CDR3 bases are TGTGCCTGGGCCGCAGGGGGCGCAAGCAATCAGCCCCAGCATTTT.

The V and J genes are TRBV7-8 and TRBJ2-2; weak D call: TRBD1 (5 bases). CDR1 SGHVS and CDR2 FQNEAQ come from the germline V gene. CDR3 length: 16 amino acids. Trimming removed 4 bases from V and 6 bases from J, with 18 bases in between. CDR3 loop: CASSSTVLQVAGELFF. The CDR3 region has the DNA TGTGCCAGCAGCTCGACAGTCCTACAGGTTGCCGGGGAGCTGTTTTTT. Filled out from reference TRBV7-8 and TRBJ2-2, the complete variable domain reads GAGVSQSPRYKVAKRGQDVALRCDPISGHVSLFWYQQALGQGPEFLTYFQNEAQLDKSGLPSDRFFAERPEGSVSTLKIQRTQQEDSAVYLCASSSTVLQVAGELFFGEGSRLTVL.

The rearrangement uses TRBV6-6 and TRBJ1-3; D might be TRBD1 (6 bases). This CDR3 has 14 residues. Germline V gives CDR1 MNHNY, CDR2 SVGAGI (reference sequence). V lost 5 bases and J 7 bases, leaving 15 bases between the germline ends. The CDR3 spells CASSPTGSLNTIYF. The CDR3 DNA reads TGTGCCAGCAGTCCAACAGGGAGCTTGAACACCATATATTTT.

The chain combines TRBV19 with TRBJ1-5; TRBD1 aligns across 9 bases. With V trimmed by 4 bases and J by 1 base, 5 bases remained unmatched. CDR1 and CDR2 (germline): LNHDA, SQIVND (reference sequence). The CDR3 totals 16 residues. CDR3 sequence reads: CASSTPTGGSNQPQHF. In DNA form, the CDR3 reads TGTGCCAGTAGTACCCCGACAGGGGGAAGCAATCAGCCCCAGCATTTT.